Listed here are 16 T cell receptor beta chains from one sample, sequenced in a study of CD8+CD57+ T cells in acquired aplastic anemia. Genomic DNA acted as the template from which TCR beta VDJ combination and CDR3 sequence profiling were carried out. One entry per CDR3 protein results from TCRdb running MiXCR on the reads. The table lists 220,000 or so distinct CDR3 sequences, 65% of them singletons, with around three fifths in the top ten. The authors sequenced patients whose flow cytometry had shown CD8+CD57+ cell expansion. The specimen sequenced was sorted CD4+, CD8+, or CD8+CD57+ T cells (not recorded which) from PBMCs. The receptors were gathered from a human donor with aplastic anemia.

This sequence joins TRBV19 and TRBJ1-4; D might be TRBD1 (6 bases). The CDR3 loop spans 13 amino acids. V lost 5 bases and J 8 bases, leaving 12 bases between the germline ends. CDR1 and CDR2 from the germline V gene are LNHDA and SQIVND (reference sequence). The CDR3 is CASSSGQGEKLFF. In DNA, the CDR3 is TGTGCCAGTAGTTCGGGACAAGGGGAAAAACTGTTTTTT. Using reference TRBV19 and TRBJ1-4 for the parts outside the CDR3, the full variable domain is DGGITQSPKYLFRKEGQNVTLSCEQNLNHDAMYWYRQDPGQGLRLIYYSQIVNDFQKGDIAEGYSVSREKKESFPLTVTSAQKNPTAFYLCASSSGQGEKLFFGSGTQLSVL.

V is TRBV20-1 and J is TRBJ2-7, with a tentative D call TRBD2 (5 bases). The V gene lost 7 bases and the J gene lost 6 bases, with 22 bases spanning the gap. Looked up from germline, CDR1 is DFQATT and CDR2 is SNEGSKA (reference sequence). The CDR3 is 14 amino acids. The CDR3 sequence: CSVLREGRLAEQYF. The CDR3 DNA follows: TGCAGTGTTCTTAGAGAGGGAAGATTAGCCGAGCAGTACTTC.

This chain joins TRBV12-3 or TRBV12-4 and TRBJ2-1; D unresolved. This CDR3 contains 14 residues. Deletions cut 3 bases from V and 3 bases from J, with 9 bases between. CDR3 sequence reads: CASSFQAVYNEQFF. The DNA of the CDR3 is TGTGCCAGCAGTTTTCAGGCAGTCTACAATGAGCAGTTCTTC.

CDR3 region: CASSEPPRNGYTF. In DNA, the CDR3 is TGTGCCAGCAGTGAACCGCCCAGGAATGGCTACACCTTC. J is TRBJ1-2 and V is TRBV5-5; D gene ambiguous. The CDR3 sequence is 13 residues long. CDR1 and CDR2 (germline): SGHKS, YYEKEE (reference sequence). The germline V and J ends were trimmed by 5 bases and 6 bases, with 14 bases remaining between them. Full variable domain (remainder filled in from reference TRBV5-5 and TRBJ1-2): DAGVTQSPTHLIKTRGQQVTLRCSPISGHKSVSWYQQVLGQGPQFIFQYYEKEERGRGNFPDRFSARQFPNYSSELNVNALLLGDSALYLCASSEPPRNGYTFGSGTRLTVV.

The V gene is TRBV10-3, the J gene TRBJ1-1; a possible D gene is TRBD1 (5 bases). The CDR3 totals 15 residues. Germline V gene lookup returns CDR1 ENHRY and CDR2 SYGVKD. V shed 2 bases and J shed 0 bases, with 10 bases lying between them. CDR3 protein: CAISETGVMNTEAFF. CDR3 DNA: TGTGCCATCAGTGAGACAGGAGTCATGAACACTGAAGCTTTCTTT.

The chain's CDR3 is CASSLNSAPGAGELFF. The CDR3 bases are TGTGCCAGCAGCTTAAATTCCGCACCGGGTGCCGGGGAGCTGTTTTTT. The chain uses TRBV7-3 and TRBJ2-2; no clear D gene. The V gene lost 1 base and the J gene lost 6 bases, with 15 bases spanning the gap. CDR1 and CDR2 from the germline V gene are SGHTA and FQGTGA. CDR3 length: 16 amino acids.

This clonotype appeared a few times. The chain couples TRBV7-9 to TRBJ2-7; possible D gene TRBD2, 7 bases. CDR1 SEHNR and CDR2 FQNEAQ come from the germline V gene (reference sequence). V dropped 1 base and J dropped 3 bases, with 13 bases sitting between them. This CDR3 is built from 15 residues. This CDR3 reads CASSLEGGHSYEQYF. Written as DNA, the CDR3 is TGTGCCAGCAGCTTAGAGGGGGGGCACAGCTACGAGCAGTACTTC.

The sample holds a few counts of this clonotype. V is TRBV24-1 and J is TRBJ2-5; weak D call: TRBD2 (6 bases). The CDR3 extends over 13 amino acids. The germline V gene has CDR1 KGHDR and CDR2 SFDVKD. V dropped 7 bases and J dropped 5 bases, with 13 bases sitting between them. The CDR3 DNA reads as TGTGCCACCAGGAACGGGAGTTGGGAGACCCAGTACTTC. Protein: CATRNGSWETQYF.

This clonotype was picked up a small number of times. The rearrangement links TRBV27 to TRBJ1-2, with D maybe TRBD1 (5 bases). Germline V gene lookup returns CDR1 MNHEY and CDR2 SMNVEV (reference sequence). V gave up 7 bases and J gave up 6 bases, with 15 bases separating them. The CDR3 has 13 residues. CDR3 region: CASKWRGGDGYTF. The CDR3 region has the DNA TGTGCCAGCAAGTGGAGGGGAGGAGATGGCTACACCTTC.

This clonotype was observed at least ten times. The chain couples TRBV4-1 to TRBJ1-4; D not certain. Germline CDR1 and CDR2: MGHRA and YSYEKL. CDR3 size: 14 residues. Trimming cost V 3 bases and J 0 bases, with 5 bases left between them. The CDR3, as DNA: TGCGCCAGCAGCCAGGGAGCAACTAATGAAAAACTGTTTTTT. It encodes CASSQGATNEKLFF.

To note about this clonotype: With a much larger clone just one base away, this may be a read error. V and J are TRBV6-4 and TRBJ1-5, with D tentatively TRBD1 (5 bases). This CDR3 has 14 residues. Between the trimmed V and J ends, which lost 6 bases and 0 bases, there was a span of 9 bases. Germline V gene sequence: CDR1 MRHNA, CDR2 SNTAGT. CDR3 residues: CASRAGFSNQPQHF. In DNA, the CDR3 is TGTGCCAGCAGGGCAGGGTTTAGCAATCAGCCCCAGCATTTT.

The V gene is TRBV19, the J gene TRBJ1-2, with 10 bases identical to TRBD1. The J segment lost 5 bases and the V segment lost 3 bases, leaving 6 bases of the junction unmatched. The CDR3 spans 15 residues. Germline-derived CDR1 and CDR2 are LNHDA and SQIVND (reference sequence). CDR3 in amino acids: CASSMPGQGIYGYTF. The CDR3 region has the DNA TGTGCCAGTAGTATGCCGGGACAGGGGATTTATGGCTACACCTTC.

This clonotype was counted at least ten times. The CDR3, as DNA: TGTGCCAGCACTCAAGGGGGGGGCACAGATACGCAGTATTTT. The encoded protein is CASTQGGGTDTQYF. The rearrangement uses TRBV7-9 and TRBJ2-3; D is perhaps TRBD2 (7 bases). V was trimmed by 7 bases and J by 1 base, leaving 12 bases between them. This CDR3 is built from 14 residues. CDR1 is SEHNR, CDR2 FQNEAQ, per germline (reference sequence).

This chain uses TRBV10-3 with TRBJ1-6, with 8 bases matching TRBD1. From germline, CDR1 is ENHRY and CDR2 SYGVKD. The CDR3 is 14 residues long. The ends lost 5 bases at V and 10 bases at J; junction bases unmatched: 7. CDR3 amino acids: CAISPGQAESPLHF. In DNA, the CDR3 is TGTGCCATCAGTCCGGGACAGGCGGAATCACCCCTCCACTTT.

The V and J genes are TRBV12-3 or TRBV12-4 and TRBJ1-2; D is possibly TRBD1 (5 bases). Trimming shortened V by 5 bases and J by 5 bases, and 15 bases separated the two germline ends. This CDR3 is built from 14 residues. The DNA of the CDR3 is TGTGCCAGCAGTCCATGGACAACTGAGTATGGCTACACCTTC. This sequence encodes CASSPWTTEYGYTF.

The chain joins TRBV20-1 to TRBJ2-7; 10 bases fit TRBD2. The CDR3 runs 13 residues. V shed 2 bases, J shed 3 bases, and the junction held 1 base outside the gene matches. Germline V CDR1 and CDR2: DFQATT, SNEGSKA (reference sequence). The CDR3 DNA reads TGCAGTGCTAGAACTAGCGGGGACTACGAGCAGTACTTC. Translation: CSARTSGDYEQYF.